What follows describes a single T cell receptor (beta chain). These data belong to a study of cytomegalovirus exposure and HLA in healthy donors. The PCR employed 60 Vbeta primers together with 13 Jbeta primers. Repertoires were generated with immunoSEQ multiplex PCR, while TCRdb's copy carries only in-frame clones and drops some. The sample carries about 110,000 clones, under 90% recorded once. What was sequenced was PBMCs. The receptor comes from a woman between 18 and 30 years old in good health and CMV-seronegative.

The CDR3: CASSFSQYNSPLHF. The CDR3 DNA sequence: TGTGCCAGCAGCTTTAGCCAGTATAATTCACCCCTCCACTTT. The chain links TRBV7-9 to TRBJ1-6; the D is unclear. This CDR3 spans 14 amino acids. The ends were cut back, 3 bases at V and 4 bases at J, with 7 bases in the middle. CDR1 is SEHNR, CDR2 FQNEAQ, per germline (reference sequence).